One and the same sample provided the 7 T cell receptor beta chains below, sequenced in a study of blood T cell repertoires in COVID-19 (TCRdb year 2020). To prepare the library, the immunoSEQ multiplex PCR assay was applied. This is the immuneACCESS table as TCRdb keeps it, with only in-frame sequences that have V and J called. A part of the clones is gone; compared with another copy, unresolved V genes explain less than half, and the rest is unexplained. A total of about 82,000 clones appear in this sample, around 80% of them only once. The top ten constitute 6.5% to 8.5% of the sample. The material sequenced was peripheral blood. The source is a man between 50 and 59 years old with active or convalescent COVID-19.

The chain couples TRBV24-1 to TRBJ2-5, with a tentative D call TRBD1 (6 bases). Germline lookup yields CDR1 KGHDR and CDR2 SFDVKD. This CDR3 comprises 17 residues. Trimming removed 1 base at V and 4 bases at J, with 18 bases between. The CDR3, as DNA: TGTGCCACCAGTGATTTCGCGGTAGTTGGCAGGGGAGAGACCCAGTACTTC. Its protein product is CATSDFAVVGRGETQYF.

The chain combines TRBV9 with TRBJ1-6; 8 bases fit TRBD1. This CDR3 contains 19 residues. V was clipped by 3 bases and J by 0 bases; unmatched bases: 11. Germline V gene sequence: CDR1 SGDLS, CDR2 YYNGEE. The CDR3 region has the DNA TGTGCCAGCAGCGGGACAGGGAAGGACCCAAGCTCCTATAATTCACCCCTCCACTTT. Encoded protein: CASSGTGKDPSSYNSPLHF.

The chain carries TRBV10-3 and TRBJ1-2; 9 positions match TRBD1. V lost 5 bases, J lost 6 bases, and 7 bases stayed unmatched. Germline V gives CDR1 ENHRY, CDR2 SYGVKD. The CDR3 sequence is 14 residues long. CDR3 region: CAISTTGTGNGYTF. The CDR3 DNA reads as TGTGCCATCAGTACCACCGGGACAGGGAATGGCTACACCTTC.

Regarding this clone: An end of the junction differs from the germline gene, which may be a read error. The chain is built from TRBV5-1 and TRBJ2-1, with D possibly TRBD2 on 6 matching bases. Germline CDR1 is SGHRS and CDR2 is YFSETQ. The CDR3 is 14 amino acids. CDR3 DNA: TGCGCCAGCAGCGTCCGGGACTCCAACAATGAGCAGTTCTTC. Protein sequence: CASSVRDSNNEQFF.

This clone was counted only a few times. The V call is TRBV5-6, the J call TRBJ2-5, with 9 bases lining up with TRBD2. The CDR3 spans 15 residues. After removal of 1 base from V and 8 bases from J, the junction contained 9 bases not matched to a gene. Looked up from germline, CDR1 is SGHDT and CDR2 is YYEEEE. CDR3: CASSLISGGRQTQYF. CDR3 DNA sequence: TGTGCCAGCAGCTTGATTAGCGGGGGTCGCCAAACCCAGTACTTC.

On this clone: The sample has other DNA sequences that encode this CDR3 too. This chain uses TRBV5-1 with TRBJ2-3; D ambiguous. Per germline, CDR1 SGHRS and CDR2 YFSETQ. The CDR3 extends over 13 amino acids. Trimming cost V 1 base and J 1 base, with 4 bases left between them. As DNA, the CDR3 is TGCGCCAGCAGCTTGCAGGGCACAGATACGCAGTATTTT. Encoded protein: CASSLQGTDTQYF.

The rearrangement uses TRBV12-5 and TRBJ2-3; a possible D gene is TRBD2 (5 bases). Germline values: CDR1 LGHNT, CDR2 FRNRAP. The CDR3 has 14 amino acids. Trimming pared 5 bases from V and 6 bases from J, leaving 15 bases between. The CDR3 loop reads CASGTDSSVDTQYF. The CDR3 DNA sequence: TGTGCTAGTGGTACGGACTCTTCCGTGGATACGCAGTATTTT.